This TCR beta chain was recorded in a study of chemoradiotherapy in HPV16-positive cancers (dated by TCRdb to between 2021 and 2023). For the wider study: Functional T-cell assays on cells from a couple of HPV16-positive patients defined candidate HPV-specific T-cell clones and common TCR motifs. The study asked whether T-cell immunity against the HPV oncoproteins E6 and E7 changes during chemoradiotherapy and whether it affects survival. The candidate HPV-specific TCRs and motifs were subsequently tracked in TCR repertoires obtained from fewer than 95 patients with HPV-related cancers.

Because repertoires were sampled repeatedly during chemoradiotherapy, clonal expansion in the tumor microenvironment could be followed. The CDR3, from cysteine to phenylalanine, totals 14 residues. Kept here is only the CDR3 DNA, which spans 42 bases and is read in frame from base 1. Clipping removes 3 bases from V and 7 bases from J, with 5 as the unmatched junction base count. Taken from the germline V gene, the CDR1 and CDR2 loops are SGHRS and YFSETQ. As regards this clone: The antigen this receptor binds is unknown. No base-level quality is on record; no much larger clone is a single base apart.

The library was generated by the immunoSEQ multiplex PCR assay. Held by TCRdb, this immuneACCESS table contains in-frame sequences only and omits some clones. Under half of the omission traces to an unresolved V gene where checked; the cause of the rest is unknown. For this sample there are 20,000 to 25,000 clones; 86% appear just once. Roughly 4.4% of the sample comes from the top ten. Summary of the overall study and its limitations: The functional definition of HPV-specific T cells came from only two HPV16-positive patients, and the survival association was reported for HPV16-positive patients. Expansion of candidate HPV-specific clones and E7-related TCR motifs was observed in the tumor microenvironment during treatment, whereas no such expansion was observed for non-HPV-specific T cells. Improved recurrence-free survival in HPV16-positive patients was associated with expansion of HPV-responsive T cells during chemoradiotherapy.

The receptor was derived from a human donor with HPV-associated anogenital cancer. The chain is assembled from TRBV5-1 and TRBJ2-1; 9 nucleotides in the junction match TRBD1. Sequenced here: blood, sampled from a patient who underwent chemoradiotherapy. CDR3 protein: CASSSNRGRNEQFF. Read as DNA, the sequence is TGCGCCAGCAGCTCGAACAGGGGGCGTAATGAGCAGTTCTTC. Full variable domain (CDR3 extended with the reference TRBV5-1 and TRBJ2-1 proteins): KAGVTQTPRYLIKTRGQQVTLSCSPISGHRSVSWYQQTPGQGLQFLFEYFSETQRNKGNFPGRFSGRQFSNSRSEMNVSTLELGDSALYLCASSSNRGRNEQFFGPGTRLTVL.